This TCR beta chain was retrieved from a study of early T cells in non-severe SARS-CoV-2 infection. About the study: Investigators sequenced bulk RNA drawn from unsorted whole blood, and chains remained unpaired.

Unique molecular identifiers were affixed to single, distinct cDNA molecules. TCRdb called the 5' RACE reads again in MiXCR, with one record for every CDR3 protein. The table includes about 19,000 distinct CDR3 sequences, 4.2% detected once. V was cut by 7 bases and J by 2 bases, with 15 bases left in between. This CDR3 region has 13 residues. Germline lookup yields CDR1 DFQATT and CDR2 SNEGSKA (reference sequence). This clonotype was counted at least ten times. The source is an adult who was a healthcare worker with PCR-confirmed SARS-CoV-2 infection or an uninfected control (not recorded which). The sequencing sample was made of whole blood. The chain links TRBV20-1 to TRBJ2-7; no clear D gene. CDR3 nucleotide sequence: TGCAGTGGGAAGGCCCCGACCACCTACGAGCAGTACTTC. It yields the protein CSGKAPTTYEQYF.